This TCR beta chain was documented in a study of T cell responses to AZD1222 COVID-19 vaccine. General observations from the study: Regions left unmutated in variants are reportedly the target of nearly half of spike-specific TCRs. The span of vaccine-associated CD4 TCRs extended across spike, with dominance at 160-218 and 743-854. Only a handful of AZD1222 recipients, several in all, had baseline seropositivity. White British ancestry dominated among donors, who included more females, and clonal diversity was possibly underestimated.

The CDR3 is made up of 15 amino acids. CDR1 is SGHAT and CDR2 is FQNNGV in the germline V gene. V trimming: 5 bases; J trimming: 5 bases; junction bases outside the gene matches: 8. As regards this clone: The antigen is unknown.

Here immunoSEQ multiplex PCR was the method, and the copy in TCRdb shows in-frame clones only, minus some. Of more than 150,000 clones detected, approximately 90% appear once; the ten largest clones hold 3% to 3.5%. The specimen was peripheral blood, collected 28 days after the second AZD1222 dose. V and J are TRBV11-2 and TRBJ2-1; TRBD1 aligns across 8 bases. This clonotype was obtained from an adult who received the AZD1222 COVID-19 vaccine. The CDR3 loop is CASSQTGQANNEQFF. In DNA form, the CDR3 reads TGTGCCAGCAGCCAAACGGGACAGGCAAACAATGAGCAGTTCTTC.